The entry that follows covers one T cell receptor beta chain sequence. This CDR3 is 14 amino acids long. V was shortened by 9 bases and J by 2 bases, with 11 bases between the two germline ends. Germline values: CDR1 LNHDA, CDR2 SQIVND (reference sequence). Original processing methods: Counts of nucleated cells, estimated from reference gene primer amplification, were obtained. TCRdb's copy holds only in-frame clones and misses some; the assay was immunoSEQ multiplex PCR. V and J calls and clone size are those listed in that table; D and trimming were worked out from the DNA. The table includes 100,000 to 120,000 clones, 65% to 90% detected once. The data were obtained in a study of blood T cell repertoires in COVID-19. Study overall: Both acute and convalescent COVID-19 samples were obtained from the United States, Italy and Spain. PBMCs, B-cell-depleted T cells, or T cells provided the cDNA or gDNA that made up the material.

This sequence joins TRBV19 and TRBJ2-6; D is undetermined. The receptor was isolated from a man at least 80 years old with acute or convalescent COVID-19. Sequenced input: peripheral blood. In nucleotides, the CDR3 is TGTGCCAGCAGAAGAGGAGCTGGGGCCAACGTCCTGACTTTC. This encodes CASRRGAGANVLTF. Filled out from reference TRBV19 and TRBJ2-6, the complete variable domain reads DGGITQSPKYLFRKEGQNVTLSCEQNLNHDAMYWYRQDPGQGLRLIYYSQIVNDFQKGDIAEGYSVSREKKESFPLTVTSAQKNPTAFYLCASRRGAGANVLTFGAGSRLTVL.